Presented here are 5 T cell receptor beta chains from one specimen sequenced in a study of blood T cell repertoires in COVID-19. Sequenced by immunoSEQ multiplex PCR; TCRdb stores in-frame clones only, minus some. The table records roughly 20,000 clones, 80% to 90% of them present only once. Material for sequencing was peripheral blood. These receptors were collected from a man between 65 and 85 years old with active COVID-19.

The chain couples TRBV6-5 to TRBJ2-3; D call uncertain. Between the trimmed V and J ends, which lost 7 bases and 1 base, there was a span of 6 bases. The CDR3 runs 12 residues. Germline CDR1 and CDR2: MNHEY and SVGAGI. DNA for the CDR3: TGTGCCAGCAAGCAGGGCACAGATACGCAGTATTTT. Protein product: CASKQGTDTQYF.

This chain links TRBV5-1 with TRBJ2-3; D gene unclear. Trimming shortened V by 1 base and J by 0 bases, and 3 bases separated the two germline ends. There are 13 residues in the CDR3. Germline lookup yields CDR1 SGHRS and CDR2 YFSETQ. In DNA form, the CDR3 reads TGCGCCAGCAGCTTGCCTAGCACAGATACGCAGTATTTT. Encoded protein: CASSLPSTDTQYF.

The chain uses TRBV6-5 and TRBJ1-1; 7 bases map to TRBD1. This CDR3 has 14 amino acids. Germline CDR1 MNHEY, CDR2 SVGAGI. With 2 bases clipped from V and 2 bases from J, the junction kept 2 bases outside the gene matches. The CDR3 coding sequence is TGTGCCAGCAGTTACGACAGGGCTAACACTGAAGCTTTCTTT. Its translation: CASSYDRANTEAFF.

The chain couples TRBV5-1 to TRBJ2-1; TRBD2 matches at 13 bases. Germline values: CDR1 SGHRS, CDR2 YFSETQ. The CDR3 sequence is 19 residues long. V shed 4 bases and J 8 bases; nucleotides not matched to a gene: 18. CDR3 amino acids: CASSLRQGGTSGRAYEQFF. For the CDR3, the DNA is TGCGCCAGCAGCCTACGACAGGGAGGTACTAGCGGGAGGGCATATGAGCAGTTCTTC.

This clone was detected a few times. This rearrangement joins TRBV6-5 to TRBJ1-1, with TRBD1 as a possible D gene (5 bases). The CDR3 is 14 residues long. V lost 6 bases and J 1 base, leaving 12 bases between the germline ends. CDR1 is MNHEY, CDR2 SVGAGI, per germline. Written as DNA, the CDR3 is TGTGCCAGCAGACCCGGGGGGGAGAACACTGAAGCTTTCTTT. It is translated as CASRPGGENTEAFF.